The 23 T cell receptor beta chains reported below all come from one sample, sequenced in a study of T cells in Graves' hyperthyroidism and ophthalmopathy (dated 2019 in TCRdb). The library was made by multiplex PCR. The run used an Illumina HiSeq 2000. The TCR beta CDR3 regions were amplified from the RNA transcripts. For the first round of RT-PCR on the TCR CDR3, the HTBI primer set was used together with the Qiagen OneStep RT-PCR kit. The public reads were run again by TCRdb, first through fastp at Q25 and then through MiXCR, and only productive beta chains were kept. Under each unique CDR3 protein, matching rows form one entry showing the most common genes and DNA. A total of about 380,000 distinct CDR3 sequences appear in this sample, 13% of them only once. The top ten clonotypes cover roughly 20% of the sample. The specimen was blood. These receptor sequences come from a man between 25 and 39 years old with Graves' hyperthyroidism that later progressed to Graves' ophthalmopathy.

The chain joins TRBV28 to TRBJ1-2; 9 positions match TRBD1. J gave up 3 bases and V 7 bases, and 6 bases lay outside the gene matches. Germline values: CDR1 MDHEN, CDR2 SYDVKM. This CDR3 has 14 residues. In DNA, the CDR3 is TGTGCCAGCAAAAAAGGGGACAGGGACTATGGCTACACCTTC. Translation gives CASKKGDRDYGYTF.

This clonotype was counted ten times or more. This rearrangement joins TRBV28 to TRBJ2-2; 7 bases fit TRBD1. The CDR3 consists of 15 residues. V trimming: 4 bases; J trimming: 3 bases; junction bases outside the gene matches: 5. Germline V gene sequence: CDR1 MDHEN, CDR2 SYDVKM. CDR3 sequence (DNA): TGTGCCAGCAGTTCCACAGGGGAGCACACCGGGGAGCTGTTTTTT. Translation gives CASSSTGEHTGELFF.

This clonotype showed up many times. The genes are TRBV28 and TRBJ2-3, with D unclear. The V end was cut by 3 bases, the J end by 6 bases, with 7 bases between. The CDR3 contains 12 residues. Germline V gene data show CDR1 as MDHEN and CDR2 as SYDVKM. This CDR3 reads CASSFTSDTQYF. In DNA form, the CDR3 reads TGTGCCAGCAGTTTTACCTCCGATACGCAGTATTTT.

This clonotype was recorded many times. The chain carries TRBV6-1 and TRBJ2-1; D gene uncertain. Germline V gene sequence: CDR1 MNHNS, CDR2 SASEGT. The CDR3 has 14 amino acids. V was trimmed by 7 bases and J by 3 bases, leaving 13 bases between them. CDR3 nucleotide sequence: TGTGCCAGCACCAAAGACACCTTCTACAATGAGCAGTTCTTC. This translates into CASTKDTFYNEQFF.

This clonotype was recorded many times. The CDR3 DNA follows: TGTGCCAGCAGTTGGGGGGGTGAGCAGTTCTTC. It encodes CASSWGGEQFF. The chain joins TRBV7-9 to TRBJ2-1; 7 bases fit TRBD2. V dropped 6 bases and J dropped 9; count of bases not matched to a gene: 2. Germline assignment: CDR1 SEHNR and CDR2 FQNEAQ (reference sequence). CDR3 length: 11 amino acids.

This clonotype was seen repeatedly, ten times or more. The V and J genes are TRBV7-9 and TRBJ2-1; a possible D gene is TRBD2 (5 bases). This CDR3 is built from 13 residues. CDR1 and CDR2 (germline): SEHNR, FQNEAQ (reference sequence). The V gene lost 0 bases and the J gene lost 8 bases, with 8 bases spanning the gap. The CDR3 loop reads CASSLASGDEQFF. CDR3 bases: TGTGCCAGCAGCTTAGCGTCCGGGGATGAGCAGTTCTTC.

The gene calls are TRBV11-2 and TRBJ2-4; D is unclear. CDR3 length: 12 residues. V lost 6 bases to trimming and J lost 6 bases, with 9 bases between them. Germline V gene data show CDR1 as SGHAT and CDR2 as FQNNGV. In DNA form, the CDR3 reads TGTGCCAGCAGTCATGTAGGAAACATTCAGTACTTC. Protein product: CASSHVGNIQYF.

At least ten counts were recorded for this clonotype. The rearrangement joins TRBV5-1 to TRBJ2-2; D gene uncertain. Germline values: CDR1 SGHRS, CDR2 YFSETQ. The V end was cut by 0 bases, the J end by 0 bases, with 3 bases between. This CDR3 has 14 amino acids. The CDR3 spells CASSLATNTGELFF. The CDR3 DNA follows: TGCGCCAGCAGCTTGGCGACGAACACCGGGGAGCTGTTTTTT.

This clonotype was counted ten times or more. The J gene is TRBJ1-2, the V gene TRBV28; weak D call: TRBD1 (6 bases). Germline assignment: CDR1 MDHEN and CDR2 SYDVKM. CDR3 length equals 13 residues. Trimming took off 6 bases at V and 2 bases at J, with 10 bases between the two ends. This CDR3 is CASRPQGNYGYTF. In DNA, the CDR3 is TGTGCCAGCAGGCCTCAGGGGAACTATGGCTACACCTTC.

About this clonotype: A much larger clone differs by one base, so this may be a read error. The chain combines TRBV11-2 with TRBJ2-7; TRBD1 agrees at 7 bases. Germline CDR1 and CDR2: SGHAT and FQNNGV. This CDR3 has 14 residues. CDR3 nucleotides: TGTGCCGGCAGCTTAACACAGGGGTCCTACGAGCAGTACTTC. Amino acid sequence: CAGSLTQGSYEQYF.

This clonotype occurred a few times. V and J are TRBV9 and TRBJ2-5; 7 nucleotides line up with TRBD2. Germline CDR1 is SGDLS and CDR2 is YYNGEE. With V trimmed by 4 bases and J by 5 bases, 11 bases remained unmatched. This CDR3 has 15 amino acids. The CDR3, as DNA: TGTGCCAGCAGCCCCCTGGGGGAGGGTAGGGAGACCCAGTACTTC. Protein product: CASSPLGEGRETQYF.

This chain joins TRBV12-3 or TRBV12-4 and TRBJ1-2, with a possible D match to TRBD1 (5 bases). CDR3 size: 14 residues. V was clipped by 6 bases and J by 1 base, with 12 bases between them. The CDR3 DNA reads TGTGCCAGCAGAACGAATCAGGGTAACTATGGCTACACCTTC. The encoded protein is CASRTNQGNYGYTF.

This clonotype was found a few times. In nucleotides, the CDR3 is TGTGCCAGCAGGGGGGGAGGGGACAATGAGCAGTTCTTC. Residues: CASRGGGDNEQFF. The chain is built from TRBV7-6 and TRBJ2-1, with 7 bases lining up with TRBD2. The germline gives CDR1 SGHVS, CDR2 FNYEAQ. The J segment lost 5 bases and the V segment lost 6 bases, leaving 4 bases of the junction unmatched. The CDR3 has 13 amino acids.

The gene calls are TRBV7-8 and TRBJ1-3; 10 nucleotides line up with TRBD1. CDR3 size: 16 residues. Germline V CDR1 and CDR2: SGHVS, FQNEAQ. With V trimmed by 5 bases and J by 0 bases, 4 bases remained unmatched. The CDR3 coding sequence is TGTGCCAGCAGCCCCAGGACAGGGGGCTCTGGAAACACCATATATTTT. This gives the protein CASSPRTGGSGNTIYF.

This chain uses TRBV3-1 with TRBJ1-1; 7 bases fit TRBD1. Germline CDR1 and CDR2: LGHDT and YNNKEL (reference sequence). V gave up 4 bases and J gave up 5 bases; unmatched junction bases: 10. This CDR3 is 15 amino acids long. The CDR3 sequence is CASSRRDSLSTEAFF. CDR3 coding DNA: TGTGCCAGCAGCCGGCGGGACAGCCTCTCGACTGAAGCTTTCTTT.

This clonotype has more than one count but fewer than ten. V and J are TRBV4-1 and TRBJ1-5; 7 positions match TRBD1. Germline assignment: CDR1 MGHRA and CDR2 YSYEKL. V lost 5 bases and J lost 6; bases outside the gene matches: 19. The CDR3 runs 18 residues. The CDR3 loop reads CASSDWDSPIMGGQPQHF. CDR3 sequence (DNA): TGCGCCAGCAGCGACTGGGACAGCCCGATTATGGGGGGTCAGCCCCAGCATTTT.

This clonotype has at least ten counts. The chain is built from TRBV9 and TRBJ1-5; tentative D call: TRBD1 (6 bases). This CDR3 is 15 amino acids long. Per germline, CDR1 SGDLS and CDR2 YYNGEE. Trimming left V 0 bases short and J 2 bases short, with 9 bases between. CDR3 amino acids: CASSVAGDGNQPQHF. In nucleotides, the CDR3 is TGTGCCAGCAGCGTAGCAGGGGATGGCAATCAGCCCCAGCATTTT.

This sequence joins TRBV5-1 and TRBJ2-2, with 7 bases lining up with TRBD1. Unmatched junction bases numbered 3, after V lost 1 base and J lost 6 bases. The CDR3 has 14 amino acids. Germline CDR1 reads SGHRS; CDR2 reads YFSETQ. The CDR3 loop reads CASSLSTGSGELFF. CDR3 nucleotides: TGCGCCAGCAGCTTGTCGACAGGGTCCGGGGAGCTGTTTTTT.

This clonotype appeared a few times. The V and J genes are TRBV3-1 and TRBJ2-7; no reliable D call. The germline V gene encodes CDR1 LGHDT and CDR2 YNNKEL (reference sequence). Trimming removed 0 bases from V and 6 bases from J, with 15 bases in between. There are 15 residues in the CDR3. The chain's CDR3 is CASSQDALRSREQYF. In nucleotides, the CDR3 is TGTGCCAGCAGCCAAGATGCCCTACGAAGCCGCGAGCAGTACTTC.

Many counts were recorded for this clonotype. The chain uses TRBV24-1 and TRBJ2-5; TRBD2 matches 7 bases. The CDR3 sequence is 15 residues long. Looked up from germline, CDR1 is KGHDR and CDR2 is SFDVKD. V lost 5 bases, J lost 1 base, and 6 bases stayed unmatched. This CDR3 is CATSVGGTGQETQYF. The CDR3 DNA follows: TGTGCCACCAGTGTGGGGGGGACCGGCCAAGAGACCCAGTACTTC.

At least ten counts were recorded for this clonotype. The chain uses TRBV6-7 and TRBJ1-6; 7 bases are shared with TRBD1. TRBV6-7 is classed as an ORF, of uncertain function. The CDR3 covers 13 residues. V lost 7 bases and J lost 8; bases outside the gene matches: 5. Written as DNA, the CDR3 is TGTGCCAGCATAGACAGGGCTGATTCACCCCTCCACTTT. As protein: CASIDRADSPLHF.

The table lists this clonotype with a few counts. The gene calls are TRBV6-1 and TRBJ1-5, with D uncertain. Germline V gene data show CDR1 as MNHNS and CDR2 as SASEGT. With 6 bases removed from V and 3 bases from J, the gap between germline ends came to 12 bases. This CDR3 has 14 residues. This chain's CDR3 is CASSQPGNNQPQHF. CDR3 nucleotide sequence: TGTGCCAGCAGCCAGCCGGGAAACAATCAGCCCCAGCATTTT.

A few counts support this clonotype. This chain uses TRBV19 with TRBJ2-2; D not resolved. CDR3 length: 15 residues. Trimming shortened V by 5 bases and J by 4 bases, and 14 bases separated the two germline ends. CDR1 is LNHDA and CDR2 is SQIVND in the germline V gene (reference sequence). CDR3 sequence (DNA): TGTGCCAGTAGTGCCCAATTGGACGGCACCGGGGAGCTGTTTTTT. Encoded protein: CASSAQLDGTGELFF.